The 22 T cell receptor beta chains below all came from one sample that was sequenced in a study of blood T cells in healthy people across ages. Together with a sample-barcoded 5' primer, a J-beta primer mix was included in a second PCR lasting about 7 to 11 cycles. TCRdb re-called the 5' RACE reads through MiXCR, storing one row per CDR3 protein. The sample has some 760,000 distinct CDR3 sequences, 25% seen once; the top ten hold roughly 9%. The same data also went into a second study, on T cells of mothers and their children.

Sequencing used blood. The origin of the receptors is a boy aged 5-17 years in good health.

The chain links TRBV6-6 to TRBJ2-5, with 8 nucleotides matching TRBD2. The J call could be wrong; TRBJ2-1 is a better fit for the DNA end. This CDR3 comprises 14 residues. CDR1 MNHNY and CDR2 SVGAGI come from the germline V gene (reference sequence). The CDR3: CASTLSVAGNEQFF. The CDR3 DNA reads TGTGCCAGCACCCTGTCAGTAGCGGGGAATGAGCAGTTCTTC.

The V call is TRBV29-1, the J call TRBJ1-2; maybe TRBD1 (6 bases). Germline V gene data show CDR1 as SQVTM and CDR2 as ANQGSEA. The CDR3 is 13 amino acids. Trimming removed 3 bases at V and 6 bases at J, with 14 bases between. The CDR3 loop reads CSVDGNRDHGYTF. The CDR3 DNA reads TGCAGCGTTGATGGGAACAGGGACCATGGCTACACCTTC.

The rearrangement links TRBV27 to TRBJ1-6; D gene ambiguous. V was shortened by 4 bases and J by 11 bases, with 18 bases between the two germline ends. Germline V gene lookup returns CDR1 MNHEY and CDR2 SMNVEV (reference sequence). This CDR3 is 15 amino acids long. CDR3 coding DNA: TGTGCCAGCAGTTCCCTCTTAGGGCGGAACGCACCCCTCCACTTT. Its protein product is CASSSLLGRNAPLHF.

CDR3 in amino acids: CASGLPPGSGELGNEQFF. CDR3 nucleotides: TGTGCTAGTGGTTTGCCGCCGGGTAGCGGGGAGTTGGGCAATGAGCAGTTCTTC. This chain connects TRBV12-5 to TRBJ2-5; 8 nucleotides line up with TRBD2. The end of the DNA is better explained by TRBJ2-1, so the J call may be wrong. Germline values: CDR1 LGHNT, CDR2 FRNRAP. The length of the CDR3 is 18 residues.

The CDR3 loop reads CSAINDRGDTQYF. The DNA for the CDR3 is TGCAGTGCTATAAACGACCGAGGCGATACGCAGTATTTT. This chain connects TRBV20-1 to TRBJ2-3; no clear D. Trimming pared 4 bases from V and 6 bases from J, leaving 14 bases between. The germline gives CDR1 DFQATT, CDR2 SNEGSKA (reference sequence). The CDR3 extends over 13 amino acids.

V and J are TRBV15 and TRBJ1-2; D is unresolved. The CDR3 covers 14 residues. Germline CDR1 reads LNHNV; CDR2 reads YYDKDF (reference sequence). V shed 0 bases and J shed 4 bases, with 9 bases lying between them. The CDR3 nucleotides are TGTGCCACCAGCAGAGATACAGAGCTCTATGGCTACACCTTC. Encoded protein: CATSRDTELYGYTF.

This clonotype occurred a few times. CDR3 in amino acids: CASSQDRLAVQNIQYF. CDR3 nucleotides: TGCGCCAGCAGCCAAGATAGACTAGCGGTCCAAAACATTCAGTACTTC. The rearrangement uses TRBV4-3 and TRBJ2-4; 9 bases align to TRBD2. This CDR3 is built from 16 residues. Germline loops: CDR1 LGHNA, CDR2 YSLEER. The trim removed 0 bases at V and 5 bases at J, leaving 5 bases unmatched.

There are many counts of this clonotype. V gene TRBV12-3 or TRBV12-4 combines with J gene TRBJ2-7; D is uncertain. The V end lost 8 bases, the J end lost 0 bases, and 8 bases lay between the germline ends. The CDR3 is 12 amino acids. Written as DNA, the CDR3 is TGTGCCAGCTCGCGGCTCTCCTACGAGCAGTACTTC. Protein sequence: CASSRLSYEQYF.

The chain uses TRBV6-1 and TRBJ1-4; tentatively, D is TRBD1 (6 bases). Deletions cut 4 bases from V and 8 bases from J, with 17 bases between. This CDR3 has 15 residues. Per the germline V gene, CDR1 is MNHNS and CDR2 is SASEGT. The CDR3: CASSAVRGGDEKLFF. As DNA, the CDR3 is TGTGCCAGCAGTGCCGTTAGAGGGGGAGACGAAAAACTGTTTTTT.

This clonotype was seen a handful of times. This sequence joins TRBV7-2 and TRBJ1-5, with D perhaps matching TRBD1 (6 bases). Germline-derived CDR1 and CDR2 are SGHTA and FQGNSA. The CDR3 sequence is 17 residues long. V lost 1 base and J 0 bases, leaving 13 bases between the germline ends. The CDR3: CASSLVGGAYSNQPQHF. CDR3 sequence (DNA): TGTGCCAGCAGCTTAGTTGGGGGCGCCTATAGCAATCAGCCCCAGCATTTT.

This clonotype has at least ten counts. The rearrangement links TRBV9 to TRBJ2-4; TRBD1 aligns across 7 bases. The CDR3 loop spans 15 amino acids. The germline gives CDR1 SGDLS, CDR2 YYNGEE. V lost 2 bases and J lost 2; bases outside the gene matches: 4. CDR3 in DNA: TGTGCCAGCAGCGTTGGACAGGAATCCAAAAACATTCAGTACTTC. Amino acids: CASSVGQESKNIQYF.

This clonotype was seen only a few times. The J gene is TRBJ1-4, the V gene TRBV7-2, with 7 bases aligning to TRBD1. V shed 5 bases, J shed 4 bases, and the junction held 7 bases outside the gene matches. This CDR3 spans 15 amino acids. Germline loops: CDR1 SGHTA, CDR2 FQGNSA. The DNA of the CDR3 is TGTGCCAGCAGCAAAACCAGGGGGTTTAATGAAAAACTGTTTTTT. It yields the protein CASSKTRGFNEKLFF.

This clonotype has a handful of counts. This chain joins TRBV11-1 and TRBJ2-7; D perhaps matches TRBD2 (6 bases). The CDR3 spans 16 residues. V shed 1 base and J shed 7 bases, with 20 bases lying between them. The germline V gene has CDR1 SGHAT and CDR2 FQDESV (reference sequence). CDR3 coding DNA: TGTGCCAGCAGCTTAGACCGGGAGACAGCCCTAGGGGAGCAGTACTTC. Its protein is CASSLDRETALGEQYF.

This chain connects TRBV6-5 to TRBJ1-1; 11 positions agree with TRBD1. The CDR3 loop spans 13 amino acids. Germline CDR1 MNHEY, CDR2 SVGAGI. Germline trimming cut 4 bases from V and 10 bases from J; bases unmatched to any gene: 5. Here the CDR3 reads CASSFGQGARAFF. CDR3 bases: TGTGCCAGCAGTTTCGGACAGGGGGCGCGAGCTTTCTTT.

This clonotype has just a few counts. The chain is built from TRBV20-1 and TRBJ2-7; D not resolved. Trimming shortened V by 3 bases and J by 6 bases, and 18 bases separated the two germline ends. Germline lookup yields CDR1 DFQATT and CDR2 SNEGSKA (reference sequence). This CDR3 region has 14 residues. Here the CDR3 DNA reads TGCAGTGCTAGTTCACGCCGAGAGATCTCCGAGCAGTACTTC. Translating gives CSASSRREISEQYF.

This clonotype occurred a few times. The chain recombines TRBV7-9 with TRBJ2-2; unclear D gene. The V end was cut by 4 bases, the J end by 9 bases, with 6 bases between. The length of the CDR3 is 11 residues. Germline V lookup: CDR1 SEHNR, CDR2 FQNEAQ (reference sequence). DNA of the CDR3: TGTGCCAGCAGCTCCACGAGGGAGCTGTTTTTT. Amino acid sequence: CASSSTRELFF. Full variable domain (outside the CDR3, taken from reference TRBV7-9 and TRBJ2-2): DTGVSQNPRHKITKRGQNVTFRCDPISEHNRLYWYRQTLGQGPEFLTYFQNEAQLEKSRLLSDRFSAERPKGSFSTLEIQRTEQGDSAMYLCASSSTRELFFGEGSRLTVL.

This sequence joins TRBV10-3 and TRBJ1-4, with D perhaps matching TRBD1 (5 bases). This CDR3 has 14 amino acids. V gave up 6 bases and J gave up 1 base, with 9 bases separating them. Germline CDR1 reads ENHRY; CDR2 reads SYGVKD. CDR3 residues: CAIRRDRTNEKLFF. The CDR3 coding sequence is TGTGCCATCAGGAGGGACCGAACTAATGAAAAACTGTTTTTT.

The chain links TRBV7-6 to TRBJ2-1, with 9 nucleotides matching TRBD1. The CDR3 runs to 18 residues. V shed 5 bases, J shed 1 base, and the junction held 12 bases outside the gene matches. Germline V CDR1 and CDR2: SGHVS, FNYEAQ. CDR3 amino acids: CASSTYRGRIQSYNEQFF. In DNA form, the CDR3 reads TGTGCCAGCAGCACATACAGGGGGCGCATCCAGTCCTACAATGAGCAGTTCTTC.

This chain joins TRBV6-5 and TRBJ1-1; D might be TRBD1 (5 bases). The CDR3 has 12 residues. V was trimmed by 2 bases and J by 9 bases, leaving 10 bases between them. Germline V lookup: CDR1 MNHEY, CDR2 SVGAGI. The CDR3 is CASSYGQGKAFF. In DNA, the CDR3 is TGTGCCAGCAGTTACGGGCAGGGAAAAGCTTTCTTT.

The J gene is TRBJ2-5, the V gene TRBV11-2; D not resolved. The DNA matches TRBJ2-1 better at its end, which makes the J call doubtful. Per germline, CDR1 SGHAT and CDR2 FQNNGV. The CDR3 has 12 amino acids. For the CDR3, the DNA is TGTGCCAGCAACGACTTCATCGATGAGCAGTTCTTC. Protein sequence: CASNDFIDEQFF.

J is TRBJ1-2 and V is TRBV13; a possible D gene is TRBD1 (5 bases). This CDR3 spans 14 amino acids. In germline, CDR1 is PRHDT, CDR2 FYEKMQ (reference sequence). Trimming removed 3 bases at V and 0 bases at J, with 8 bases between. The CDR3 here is CASSFRASNYGYTF. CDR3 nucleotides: TGTGCCAGCAGCTTCAGGGCTTCTAACTATGGCTACACCTTC.

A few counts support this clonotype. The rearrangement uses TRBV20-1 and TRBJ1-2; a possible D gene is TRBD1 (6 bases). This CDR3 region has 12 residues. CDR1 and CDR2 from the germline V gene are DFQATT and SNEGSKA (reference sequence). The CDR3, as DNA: TGCAGGGCTCAGGGGACTAACTATGGCTACACCTTC. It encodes CRAQGTNYGYTF.